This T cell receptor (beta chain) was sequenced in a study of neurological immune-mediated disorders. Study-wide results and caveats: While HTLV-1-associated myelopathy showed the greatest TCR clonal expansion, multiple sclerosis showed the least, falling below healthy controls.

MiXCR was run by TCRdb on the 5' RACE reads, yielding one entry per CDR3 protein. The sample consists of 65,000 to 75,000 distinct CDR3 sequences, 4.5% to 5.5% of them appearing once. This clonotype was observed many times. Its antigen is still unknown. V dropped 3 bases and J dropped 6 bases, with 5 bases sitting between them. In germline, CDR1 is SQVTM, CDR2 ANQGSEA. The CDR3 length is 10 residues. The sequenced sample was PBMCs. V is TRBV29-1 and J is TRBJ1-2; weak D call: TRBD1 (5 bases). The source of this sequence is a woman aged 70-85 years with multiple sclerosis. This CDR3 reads CSVDRDGYTF. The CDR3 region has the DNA TGCAGCGTTGACAGGGATGGCTACACCTTC.